The present entry profiles one T cell receptor beta chain with its context. The antigen it binds to is not known. Per-nucleotide qualities are absent, and no much larger clonotype sits a single base away. This sample was included in a study of T cell responses to AZD1222 COVID-19 vaccine (dated by TCRdb to about 2021). For the study in its entirety: AZD1222 recipients with second doses at about 4 weeks or about 12 weeks were pooled, because spike-specific TCR depth and breadth did not differ between schedules. TCR sequencing covered more than 230 trial participants: roughly 200 given two doses of AZD1222 and around 26 given two doses of MenACWY control vaccine. Trial participants were enrolled into age subgroups of 18-55, 56-69 and 70-plus years, which contained about 150, 28 and 57 TCR-sequenced participants, respectively. The full study reports these points: Because no day 14 peak-response samples were available, the repertoires could be characterized only after the peak T cell response. The 56-69-year group was small, and its depth increase did not reach significance, likely because of low power. Conclusions about previously exposed vaccinees are limited, since just five to seven AZD1222 recipients were seropositive for SARS-CoV-2 at baseline. Most participants were white British and females outnumbered males, and the authors suggested that clonal diversity may have been underestimated. After two AZD1222 doses, spike-specific TCR breadth and depth were significantly higher than at day 0 and than in MenACWY recipients. CD4 TCRs associated with the vaccine covered the entire spike protein, and the dominant responses were in regions 160-218 and 743-854. Reportedly, close to half of the unique spike-specific TCRs recognized epitopes lying outside the regions that are mutated in the B.1.351 and B.1.1.7 variants.

The CDR3 regions of human TCRbeta chains were analyzed by immunosequencing. As for the original processing: TCRs in the repertoires were matched against a reference library of SARS-CoV-2-specific TCRs that had been generated with the MIRA antigen-specificity platform. Breadth meant the fraction of unique TCRs that were SARS-CoV-2-associated, whereas depth meant the fraction of total T cells that were SARS-CoV-2-associated. Using the MIRA data, every spike-specific TCR was mapped to the spike region that the TCR reacted to and assigned to either a CD4 or a CD8 class. Log10-transformed breadth and depth values were compared by one-way ANOVA with Sidak's multiple comparisons tests. In its TCRdb copy, this immuneACCESS table keeps in-frame sequences only and misses some clones. Where compared with another copy, unresolved V genes explain less than half of these, and the others have no known cause. Clone size and V and J calls were adopted from that table, with D and trimming inferred from the DNA. The table for this sample lists 75,000 to 100,000 clones; around 89% of them were counted only once. The ten top clones hold 2.5% to 3% of the sample.

The time point label corresponds to: baseline before first vaccination. Vaccinee samples were obtained from the UK trials COV001 and COV002, which included a single-blind randomized controlled phase 2/3 trial of AZD1222 (ChAdOx1 nCoV-19) in healthy adults. For TCRbeta chain sequencing, PBMC samples from trial participants were taken at day 0 and at day 28 after the second dose. The CDR3 contains 15 residues, cysteine and phenylalanine counted. The sequence is cut down to CDR3 DNA, 45 bases in frame from base 1. The germline V gene (reference sequence) gives CDR1 as WNHNN and CDR2 as SYGVQD. V loses 10 bases at its end and J loses 6 bases; junction bases beyond the gene matches: 11.

The source is an adult in good health. The input for sequencing was peripheral blood, taken on day 0 of AZD1222 vaccination. The rearranged segments are TRBV10-1 and TRBJ2-7, with 14 central nucleotides matching TRBD2. In nucleotides, the sequence is TGCGCCAACGACCCGGGACTAGCGGGAGCGGGCGAGCAGTACTTC. It translates as CANDPGLAGAGEQYF.